Below, one T cell receptor (beta chain) is given with its context. As yet, its antigen is unknown. Germline V gives CDR1 MNHEY, CDR2 SVGAGI. The CDR3 spans 14 residues. V was clipped by 2 bases and J by 3 bases, with 9 bases between them. The data were taken from a study of beta chain features in type 1 diabetes. Study observations and caveats: Researchers could not determine here whether HLA type influences TCRB rearrangement. Within the patient group, naive, central memory and Treg TCRB repertoires appeared more similar to each other than within healthy donors.

Central memory, naive, regulatory and stem cell-like memory CD4+ cells were sorted by CD45RO/CCR7/CD25/CD127/CD95/CD27. The investigators reverse transcribed all of the isolated RNA, so they sequenced expressed TCRB transcripts. Sequenced by immunoSEQ multiplex PCR; TCRdb stores in-frame clones only, minus some. Altogether more than 140,000 clones are present, 9% to 10% being singletons, with the ten largest covering around 0.65%. The source of this sequence is a woman aged 40-49 years in good health. Source material: central memory CD4+ T cells from blood. The rearrangement links TRBV6-5 to TRBJ2-3, with D possibly TRBD2 on 6 matching bases. CDR3 nucleotides: TGTGCCAGCAGTTACCTACTAGCAACAGATACGCAGTATTTT. It codes for CASSYLLATDTQYF.